A single sample is the source of the 5 T cell receptor beta chains below, sequenced in a study of PD-1 blockade in classical Hodgkin lymphoma. Assay used: immunoSEQ multiplex PCR; TCRdb lists only in-frame clones, some missing. Here the sample spans about 19,000 clones, approximately 90% being singletons. There was relapse after autologous stem cell transplantation in every patient, and there was variation in brentuximab vedotin exposure. This specimen was peripheral blood mononuclear cells (PBMCs), taken before the second cycle of nivolumab. The source is a human donor with classical Hodgkin lymphoma.

The chain uses TRBV6-1 and TRBJ1-5, with no clear D. V lost 1 base and J 2 bases, leaving 3 bases between the germline ends. The germline V gene has CDR1 MNHNS and CDR2 SASEGT. The CDR3 runs to 13 residues. DNA of the CDR3: TGTGCCAGCAGTGAAGTACGCAATCAGCCCCAGCATTTT. Translated: CASSEVRNQPQHF.

The chain links TRBV6-1 to TRBJ1-1; D is uncertain. Trimming removed 2 bases from V and 4 bases from J, with 11 bases in between. This CDR3 region has 14 residues. The germline V gene has CDR1 MNHNS and CDR2 SASEGT. The CDR3 spells CASSEIGRGTEAFF. CDR3 nucleotides: TGTGCCAGCAGTGAAATAGGGCGTGGCACTGAAGCTTTCTTT.

The chain is built from TRBV30 and TRBJ2-3; 7 bases line up with TRBD2. Per the germline V gene, CDR1 is GTSNPN and CDR2 is SVGIG (reference sequence). The CDR3 consists of 15 residues. Trimming at V came to 8 bases and at J to 1 base, leaving 12 bases not matched to a gene. Here the CDR3 DNA reads TGTGCCAGCGACGGGGAGGGCCGGGGCACAGATACGCAGTATTTT. Encoded protein: CASDGEGRGTDTQYF.

The chain uses TRBV6-6 and TRBJ1-4; possible D gene TRBD1, 6 bases. V lost 6 bases, J lost 2 bases, and 13 bases lay in between. CDR1 and CDR2 (germline): MNHNY, SVGAGI (reference sequence). The CDR3 is 15 amino acids. This chain's CDR3 is CASSQPTGTNEKLFF. CDR3 nucleotide sequence: TGTGCCAGCAGCCAACCCACAGGGACTAATGAAAAACTGTTTTTT.

This chain uses TRBV6-5 with TRBJ1-2; D is ambiguous. CDR1 is MNHEY and CDR2 is SVGAGI in the germline V gene. This CDR3 has 16 residues. V gave up 2 bases and J gave up 0 bases, with 13 bases separating them. In DNA form, the CDR3 reads TGTGCCAGCAGTTACGCCTCGCGGGGTGCTAACTATGGCTACACCTTC. Residues: CASSYASRGANYGYTF.